This T cell receptor beta chain came from a study of blood T cell repertoires in COVID-19. After removal of 5 bases from V and 8 bases from J, the junction contained 8 bases not matched to a gene. The CDR3 loop spans 13 amino acids. In germline, CDR1 is SGHNT, CDR2 YENEEA. Sequenced by immunoSEQ multiplex PCR; TCRdb stores in-frame clones only, minus some. This table has 200,000 to 300,000 clones, over 75% appearing once. The TCR was taken from a woman in her twenties or thirties with acute or convalescent COVID-19. The chain carries TRBV11-3 and TRBJ1-2, with 7 bases that match TRBD1. Material: peripheral blood. The CDR3 DNA is TGTGCCAGCAGCCCGACAGGGTTTCGGGGCTACACCTTC. Translating gives CASSPTGFRGYTF.